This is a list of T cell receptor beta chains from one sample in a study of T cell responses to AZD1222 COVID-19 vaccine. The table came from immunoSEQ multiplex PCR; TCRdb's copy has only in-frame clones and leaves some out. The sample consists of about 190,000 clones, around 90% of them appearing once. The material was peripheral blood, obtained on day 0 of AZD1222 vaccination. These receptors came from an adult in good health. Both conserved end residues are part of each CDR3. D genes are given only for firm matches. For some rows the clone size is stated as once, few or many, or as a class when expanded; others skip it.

cdr3_nt: TGTGCCAGCAGCCAGAACCAAGAGACCCAGTACTTC
cdr3_aa: CASSQNQETQYF
j_call: TRBJ2-5
d_call: .
clone_size: .
v_call: TRBV3-1/TRBV3-2

cdr3_nt: TGCAGCGTTGAAGTCGGGGCAGGCTCGAACACTGAAGCTTTCTTT
cdr3_aa: CSVEVGAGSNTEAFF
j_call: TRBJ1-1
d_call: .
clone_size: .
v_call: TRBV29-1

cdr3_nt: TGTGCCAGCAGTTTGGATAGCGGATTCGGACGTGGAGGGGCCAACGTCCTGACTTTC
cdr3_aa: CASSLDSGFGRGGANVLTF
j_call: TRBJ2-6
d_call: .
clone_size: .
v_call: TRBV27

cdr3_nt: TGTGCCACCAGAAACACAGGTTCTAACACCGGGGAGCTGTTTTTT
cdr3_aa: CATRNTGSNTGELFF
j_call: TRBJ2-2
d_call: .
clone_size: .
v_call: TRBV24-1

cdr3_nt: TGTGCCAGCAGCCTCGGACAGGGAGGCGGCTACACCTTC
cdr3_aa: CASSLGQGGGYTF
j_call: TRBJ1-2
d_call: TRBD1
clone_size: once
v_call: TRBV7-9

cdr3_nt: TGTGCCAGCAGCTTGGGACCCCCCTTAGTACCCTACGAGCAGTACTTC
cdr3_aa: CASSLGPPLVPYEQYF
j_call: TRBJ2-7
d_call: .
clone_size: .
v_call: TRBV5-4

cdr3_nt: TGTGCCAGCAGCCCCGGACCGGACTTTCTTAGGTACTTC
cdr3_aa: CASSPGPDFLRYF
j_call: TRBJ2-7
d_call: .
clone_size: .
v_call: TRBV11-2

cdr3_nt: TGTGCCAGCAGCCTAACGCGGAGGGTGGGGTATCCCTACAATGAGCAGTTCTTC
cdr3_aa: CASSLTRRVGYPYNEQFF
j_call: TRBJ2-1
d_call: .
clone_size: .
v_call: TRBV6-2/TRBV6-3

cdr3_nt: TGTGCCAGCAGTTTTCCCCGTACAGGTCTGGGCTACACCTTC
cdr3_aa: CASSFPRTGLGYTF
j_call: TRBJ1-2
d_call: .
clone_size: few
v_call: TRBV28

cdr3_nt: TGTGCCAGCAGCCGGAGGGGGATCACTAATGAAAAACTGTTTTTT
cdr3_aa: CASSRRGITNEKLFF
j_call: TRBJ1-4
d_call: .
clone_size: .
v_call: TRBV5-4

cdr3_nt: TGTGCCAGCAGCGACTCTGGGGGGCCCCAGCATTTT
cdr3_aa: CASSDSGGPQHF
j_call: TRBJ1-5
d_call: .
clone_size: .
v_call: TRBV13

cdr3_nt: TGCGCCAGCAGCTGGACTAGCGGGAGGCGTGAAGATACGCAGTATTTT
cdr3_aa: CASSWTSGRREDTQYF
j_call: TRBJ2-3
d_call: TRBD2
clone_size: .
v_call: TRBV5-1

cdr3_nt: TGTGCCATCAGTGATGCGGGTCGGAACACTGAAGCTTTCTTT
cdr3_aa: CAISDAGRNTEAFF
j_call: TRBJ1-1
d_call: .
clone_size: .
v_call: TRBV10-3

cdr3_nt: TGTGCCAGCAGCCGAGAGTTCCGGGGGCCGAACACCGGGGAGCTGTTTTTT
cdr3_aa: CASSREFRGPNTGELFF
j_call: TRBJ2-2
d_call: .
clone_size: .
v_call: TRBV7-8

cdr3_nt: TGTGCCAGCAGCTTGGAGACCGGGGAGCTGTTTTTT
cdr3_aa: CASSLETGELFF
j_call: TRBJ2-2
d_call: .
clone_size: .
v_call: TRBV6-6

cdr3_nt: TGTGCCAGCAGCCAGATAATCTACGAGCAGTACTTC
cdr3_aa: CASSQIIYEQYF
j_call: TRBJ2-7
d_call: .
clone_size: .
v_call: TRBV7-9

cdr3_nt: TGCAGCGCCTCCAACAGGGGCACAGATACGCAGTATTTT
cdr3_aa: CSASNRGTDTQYF
j_call: TRBJ2-3
d_call: .
clone_size: .
v_call: TRBV29-1

cdr3_nt: TGTGCCAGCAGCTTAGCCATCGGACAGGACAGTGACTATGGCTACACCTTC
cdr3_aa: CASSLAIGQDSDYGYTF
j_call: TRBJ1-2
d_call: TRBD1
clone_size: .
v_call: TRBV7-9

cdr3_nt: TGTGCCACCAGCAGAGATAGGGCGGACTACAATGAGCAGTTCTTC
cdr3_aa: CATSRDRADYNEQFF
j_call: TRBJ2-1
d_call: .
clone_size: .
v_call: TRBV15

cdr3_nt: TGTGCCAGCAGGAGGGGGCCAGCTAACTATGGCTACACCTTC
cdr3_aa: CASRRGPANYGYTF
j_call: TRBJ1-2
d_call: TRBD1
clone_size: .
v_call: TRBV27

cdr3_nt: TGTGCCAGCAGCTTGGGGGGGGACAGACGGCGTGACACCTTC
cdr3_aa: CASSLGGDRRRDTF
j_call: TRBJ1-2
d_call: TRBD1
clone_size: .
v_call: TRBV5-4

cdr3_nt: TGTGCCAGCAGCTTACAGGGAGGTGGTGAAGCTTTCTTT
cdr3_aa: CASSLQGGGEAFF
j_call: TRBJ1-1
d_call: .
clone_size: .
v_call: TRBV11-3

cdr3_nt: TGCAGCGTTGAACTCCTAGCGGGGGGCATCAACACGCAGTATTTT
cdr3_aa: CSVELLAGGINTQYF
j_call: TRBJ2-3
d_call: TRBD2
clone_size: .
v_call: TRBV29-1

cdr3_nt: TGTGCCAGCAGCCCTCAGGGAATTTCGAACACTGAAGCTTTCTTT
cdr3_aa: CASSPQGISNTEAFF
j_call: TRBJ1-1
d_call: .
clone_size: .
v_call: TRBV7-8

cdr3_nt: TGTGCCAGCAGCCTTATGGGGATAAACACTGAAGCTTTCTTT
cdr3_aa: CASSLMGINTEAFF
j_call: TRBJ1-1
d_call: .
clone_size: .
v_call: TRBV13

cdr3_nt: TGTGCCAGCAGCTTTACGATACTAAGAGATGGGGCCCAGTACTTC
cdr3_aa: CASSFTILRDGAQYF
j_call: TRBJ2-5
d_call: .
clone_size: .
v_call: TRBV7-2

cdr3_nt: TGCGCCAGCAGTCCGGGGACAGCGTTCTACGAGCAGTACTTC
cdr3_aa: CASSPGTAFYEQYF
j_call: TRBJ2-7
d_call: TRBD1
clone_size: .
v_call: TRBV10-1

cdr3_nt: TGTGCCAGCAGCTTAACGGGACTAGCGGGAAATGAGCAGTTCTTC
cdr3_aa: CASSLTGLAGNEQFF
j_call: TRBJ2-1
d_call: TRBD2
clone_size: .
v_call: TRBV7-2

cdr3_nt: TGTGCCAGCAGCCCGCGACAGACCTACGAGCAGTACTTC
cdr3_aa: CASSPRQTYEQYF
j_call: TRBJ2-7
d_call: .
clone_size: .
v_call: TRBV4-2

cdr3_nt: TGTGCCAGCAGTCCTCCCCGGGCAGGGGATAGCAATCAGCCCCAGCATTTT
cdr3_aa: CASSPPRAGDSNQPQHF
j_call: TRBJ1-5
d_call: .
clone_size: once
v_call: TRBV6-6

cdr3_nt: TGTGCCAGCAGCCAAGATAGGGGAAACTATGGCTACACCTTC
cdr3_aa: CASSQDRGNYGYTF
j_call: TRBJ1-2
d_call: .
clone_size: .
v_call: TRBV4-2

cdr3_nt: TGCGCCAGCAGCTTAACAGGGGGTGGCTACAATGAGCAGTTCTTC
cdr3_aa: CASSLTGGGYNEQFF
j_call: TRBJ2-1
d_call: TRBD1
clone_size: .
v_call: TRBV5-1

cdr3_nt: TGTGCCAGCAGCTTAGGGAAGGGGAGGTACCCCTACGAGCAGTACTTC
cdr3_aa: CASSLGKGRYPYEQYF
j_call: TRBJ2-7
d_call: .
clone_size: .
v_call: TRBV11-2

cdr3_nt: TGTGCCAGCAGCTCCCCGGTGTCCGGGACAGTGAGCGAGCAGTACTTC
cdr3_aa: CASSSPVSGTVSEQYF
j_call: TRBJ2-7
d_call: TRBD1
clone_size: once
v_call: TRBV7-9

cdr3_nt: TGTGCCAGCAGCGTAGGTACCCTAAAAGAGACCCAGTACTTC
cdr3_aa: CASSVGTLKETQYF
j_call: TRBJ2-5
d_call: .
clone_size: once
v_call: TRBV9

cdr3_nt: TGTGCCACCAGCAGTGGGGCGGATCAGCCCCAGCATTTT
cdr3_aa: CATSSGADQPQHF
j_call: TRBJ1-5
d_call: .
clone_size: .
v_call: TRBV15

cdr3_nt: TGTGCCAGCAGATCACCCGCTTACGAGCAGTACTTC
cdr3_aa: CASRSPAYEQYF
j_call: TRBJ2-7
d_call: .
clone_size: once
v_call: TRBV27

cdr3_nt: TGTGCCAGCAGCGTAGACCGAACCGGGGAGCTGTTTTTT
cdr3_aa: CASSVDRTGELFF
j_call: TRBJ2-2
d_call: .
clone_size: .
v_call: TRBV9

cdr3_nt: TGCGCCAGCAGCCTAAAGGGGGGGACAGGGATTAGCCCGAATGAAAAACTGTTTTTT
cdr3_aa: CASSLKGGTGISPNEKLFF
j_call: TRBJ1-4
d_call: TRBD1
clone_size: once
v_call: TRBV4-3

cdr3_nt: TGCGCCAGCAGCTCCCAGGGCGGTCAGCCCCAGCATTTT
cdr3_aa: CASSSQGGQPQHF
j_call: TRBJ1-5
d_call: .
clone_size: .
v_call: TRBV5-1

cdr3_nt: TGTGCCAGCAGCCGATCTGGAAACACCATATATTTT
cdr3_aa: CASSRSGNTIYF
j_call: TRBJ1-3
d_call: .
clone_size: .
v_call: TRBV12-3/TRBV12-4

cdr3_nt: TGTGCCAGCTCACCAGAGTTAGGAATCAACACTGAAGCTTTCTTT
cdr3_aa: CASSPELGINTEAFF
j_call: TRBJ1-1
d_call: .
clone_size: .
v_call: TRBV18

cdr3_nt: TGCGCCAGCAGCCCGGGCGGGACAACCACAGATACGCAGTATTTT
cdr3_aa: CASSPGGTTTDTQYF
j_call: TRBJ2-3
d_call: .
clone_size: .
v_call: TRBV5-1

cdr3_nt: TGTGCCAGCAGCCGGGACAACCCCGGCCACGAGCAGTACTTC
cdr3_aa: CASSRDNPGHEQYF
j_call: TRBJ2-7
d_call: .
clone_size: .
v_call: TRBV3-1/TRBV3-2

cdr3_nt: TGTGCCAGCAACCCCGGACAGGGAATGAACACTGAAGCTTTCTTT
cdr3_aa: CASNPGQGMNTEAFF
j_call: TRBJ1-1
d_call: TRBD1
clone_size: few
v_call: TRBV6-5

cdr3_nt: TGTGCCAGCAGGCTACAGGGAACCTACGAGCAGTACTTC
cdr3_aa: CASRLQGTYEQYF
j_call: TRBJ2-7
d_call: .
clone_size: .
v_call: TRBV14

cdr3_nt: TGTGCCAGCCGCACCCCTTCACAGGGAGGTGGCTACACCTTC
cdr3_aa: CASRTPSQGGGYTF
j_call: TRBJ1-2
d_call: .
clone_size: .
v_call: TRBV11-2

cdr3_nt: TGTGCCAGCAGTCGGGACAGGGTCGGCAATGAGCAGTTCTTC
cdr3_aa: CASSRDRVGNEQFF
j_call: TRBJ2-1
d_call: TRBD1
clone_size: .
v_call: TRBV7-3

cdr3_nt: TGTGCCAGCAGTTTATACGAAGGTTGGCAGCCCCAGCATTTT
cdr3_aa: CASSLYEGWQPQHF
j_call: TRBJ1-5
d_call: .
clone_size: .
v_call: TRBV27

cdr3_nt: TGTGCCAGCAGCTTGGGACAGGGGGCGCTAAATGAAGCTTTCTTT
cdr3_aa: CASSLGQGALNEAFF
j_call: TRBJ1-1
d_call: TRBD1
clone_size: .
v_call: TRBV11-1